This record looks at one T cell receptor beta chain sequence and its context. Repertoires were generated with immunoSEQ multiplex PCR, while TCRdb's copy carries only in-frame clones and drops some. The table has about 130,000 clones, approximately 92% seen once. This specimen belongs to a study of control samples from healthy donors and cancer patients. This TCR came from an elderly man with head and neck cancer. The sequencing sample was made of PBMCs.

CDR3 bases: TGTGCCAGCACCCGACTAGCGGGAGGGAATGAGCAGTTCTTC. Protein sequence: CASTRLAGGNEQFF. The rearrangement links TRBV6-5 to TRBJ2-1, with 14 bases fitting TRBD2. This CDR3 has 14 residues. The V segment lost 7 bases and the J segment 7 bases; nucleotides outside the gene matches: 3. Germline loops: CDR1 MNHEY, CDR2 SVGAGI.